The 2 T cell receptor beta chains given below trace back to one sample, sequenced in a study of T cells in localized non-small cell lung cancer. Data came from immunoSEQ multiplex PCR; TCRdb stores just in-frame clones and leaves some out. This table has approximately 41,000 clones, about 88% appearing once. The input for sequencing was peripheral blood, taken before any cancer treatment. The receptors were sampled from a female donor aged 60 or older with stage I squamous cell lung carcinoma.

The chain has TRBV19 and TRBJ2-7, with TRBD1 matching over 9 bases. The V gene end was trimmed by 6 bases and the J gene end by 2 bases; junction bases not matched to a gene: 5. The CDR3 is made up of 14 amino acids. The germline V gene has CDR1 LNHDA and CDR2 SQIVND (reference sequence). In DNA, the CDR3 is TGTGCCAGTAGCGGGACAGGGAGGCCCTACGAGCAGTACTTC. It encodes CASSGTGRPYEQYF.

V gene TRBV7-9 combines with J gene TRBJ2-1; 7 bases are a match to TRBD2. The CDR3 has 15 residues. With 2 bases clipped from V and 3 bases from J, the junction kept 4 bases outside the gene matches. Germline V CDR1 and CDR2: SEHNR, FQNEAQ (reference sequence). DNA of the CDR3: TGTGCCAGCAGCTTAACGGCGGGAGACTACAATGAGCAGTTCTTC. Its translation: CASSLTAGDYNEQFF.